This T cell receptor beta chain was sequenced for a study of T cell repertoires in cytomegalovirus infection. TCRdb analysed the reads with MiXCR anew, one entry per CDR3 protein. Among hundreds of thousands of distinct CDR3 sequences listed, 20% to 25% were seen once. CDR3 length: 17 amino acids. Germline V lookup: CDR1 MDHEN, CDR2 SYDVKM. The ends were cut back, 5 bases at V and 5 bases at J, with 21 bases in the middle. This clonotype has a handful of counts. The sample was CD8+ T cells from PBMCs. The sequence derives from a human donor in good health (CMV status not recorded). Some clones in this sample may be carry-over from other donors' samples. V is TRBV28 and J is TRBJ2-2, with unresolved D. DNA for the CDR3: TGTGCCAGCAGTCCATCTCTGGACGTTGGTAAAACCGGGGAGCTGTTTTTT. Translation gives CASSPSLDVGKTGELFF.